The source of this T cell receptor beta chain is a study of T-cell reconstitution after alpha-beta-depleted transplantation in children. Study conclusions and caveats: Roughly two months post-transplant, alpha-beta T cells reportedly originated from several hundred graft clones that had expanded. T cells produced anew were the main source of T-cell counts and diversity one year after transplant. Surviving recipient T cells and thymic progenitors underlay high day-60 TCRbeta diversity in some patients.

This clonotype was detected a few times. Its antigen is undetermined. Preparing the TCRbeta library involved the use of unique molecular identifiers. TCRdb processed the PCR reads anew with MiXCR; each CDR3 protein has one entry. This table holds about 200,000 distinct CDR3 sequences, around 7.7% found once. The germline gives CDR1 SGHRS, CDR2 YFSETQ. This CDR3 is built from 16 residues. V lost 3 bases to trimming and J lost 3 bases; unmatched junction nucleotides: 12. The chain uses TRBV5-1 and TRBJ2-7; TRBD1 matches at 7 bases. This material consisted of PBMCs, mostly from graft donor cells, taken 360 days after TCRalphabeta/CD19-depleted stem cell transplant. The origin of this receptor is a male patient between 2 and 9 years old who had a stem cell transplant for acute myeloid leukemia, so the T cells may come from the graft donor. The chain's CDR3 is CASSSSPGQSFYEQYF. DNA of the CDR3: TGCGCCAGCAGCTCCTCACCGGGACAGAGTTTCTACGAGCAGTACTTC.